The 30 T cell receptor beta chains below come from one sample, sequenced in a study of low-dose radiotherapy and immunotherapy resistance in tumors. Primers targeting TRAV and TRBV primed first-strand cDNA, covering alpha and beta chains. Using a constant-region primer together with a V-primer adapter, TCRs were subjected to roughly 18 PCR cycles of amplification. TCRdb re-analysed the reads in MiXCR, keeping a single row per CDR3 protein. In the table there are roughly 16,000 distinct CDR3 sequences, 70% of which are singletons. These receptors came from a human donor with advanced metastatic prostate, ovarian, gallbladder or colorectal cancer (not recorded which). This table probably holds off-target reads from a library built for another chain.

This clonotype was recorded a few times. The rearrangement links TRBV14 to TRBJ2-7; the match to TRBD2 covers 7 bases. The ends lost 2 bases at V and 6 bases at J; junction bases unmatched: 19. CDR1 is SGHDN, CDR2 FVKESK, per germline. This CDR3 is built from 18 residues. CDR3 in amino acids: CASSQPFAAGTSTIEQYF. The CDR3, as DNA: TGTGCCAGCAGCCAACCGTTCGCAGCGGGAACCTCTACAATCGAGCAGTACTTC.

The rearrangement uses TRBV26 and TRBJ2-1; the DNA was not used to check the table's D call, TRBD1. TRBV26 has pseudogene status. This CDR3 has 16 amino acids. As DNA, the CDR3 is TGTGCCAGCATCGAACCTGGACAGAACCTCTACAATGAGCAGTTCTTC. Translating gives CASIEPGQNLYNEQFF.

The V gene is TRBV29-1, the J gene TRBJ1-1, with D uncertain. This CDR3 region has 14 residues. The V gene's germline CDR1 is SQVTM and CDR2 ANQGSEA. V was cut by 1 base and J by 1 base, with 10 bases left in between. The CDR3 protein is CSVEGFDKNTEAFF. CDR3 coding DNA: TGCAGCGTTGAAGGTTTCGACAAGAACACTGAAGCTTTCTTT.

The V gene is TRBV29-1, the J gene TRBJ2-1; 12 nucleotides agree with TRBD2. This CDR3 is 15 amino acids long. V lost 4 bases and J lost 9; bases outside the gene matches: 10. Germline V CDR1 and CDR2: SQVTM, ANQGSEA. The CDR3 reads CSVGRTSGVQGEQFF. In DNA, the CDR3 is TGCAGCGTTGGGAGGACTAGCGGGGTTCAAGGTGAGCAGTTCTTC.

This clonotype was seen just once. Written as DNA, the CDR3 is TGCAGTGCTCCCGGGACTAGCCTGGAGCAGTTCTTC. Its protein is CSAPGTSLEQFF. V usage is TRBV20-1 and J usage is TRBJ2-1, with 9 bases that match TRBD2. Germline values: CDR1 DFQATT, CDR2 SNEGSKA (reference sequence). The CDR3 covers 12 residues. Trimming removed 5 bases from V and 10 bases from J; junction bases left unmatched: 6.

This chain joins TRBV6-2 or TRBV6-3 and TRBJ2-7; perhaps TRBD1 as D (5 bases). There are 12 residues in the CDR3. Germline values: CDR1 MNHEY, CDR2 SVGEGT. V gave up 8 bases and J gave up 6 bases, with 14 bases separating them. This CDR3 is CASSRQGTEQYF. The CDR3 bases are TGTGCCAGCTCCCGGCAGGGCACCGAGCAGTACTTC.

The rearrangement links TRBV18 to TRBJ1-2, with D perhaps matching TRBD1 (6 bases). V dropped 1 base and J dropped 1 base, with 13 bases sitting between them. CDR1 is KGHSH, CDR2 LQKENI, per germline. The CDR3 extends over 16 amino acids. The DNA of the CDR3 is TGTGCCAGCTCACCACTAAACCGACAGGATAACTATGGCTACACCTTC. This codes for CASSPLNRQDNYGYTF. Supplemented by reference TRBV18 and TRBJ1-2, the full variable domain reads NAGVMQNPRHLVRRRGQEARLRCSPMKGHSHVYWYRQLPEEGLKFMVYLQKENIIDESGMPKERFSAEFPKEGPSILRIQQVVRGDSAAYFCASSPLNRQDNYGYTFGSGTRLTVV.

The J gene is TRBJ2-5, the V gene TRBV20-1; tentatively, D is TRBD2 (5 bases). This CDR3 spans 15 amino acids. Germline loops: CDR1 DFQATT, CDR2 SNEGSKA (reference sequence). The ends were cut back, 2 bases at V and 5 bases at J, with 18 bases in the middle. The CDR3 region has the DNA TGCAGTGCTAGAAGTTTAATCAGCGGATTCGAGACCCAGTACTTC. Amino acids: CSARSLISGFETQYF.

The chain links TRBV2 to TRBJ2-1, with 8 bases identical to TRBD1. With V trimmed by 9 bases and J by 2 bases, 3 bases remained unmatched. Germline values: CDR1 SNHLY, CDR2 FYNNEI. The CDR3 length is 13 residues. In nucleotides, the CDR3 is TGTGCCAGTGGGACAGGTCCCTACAATGAGCAGTTCTTC. It is translated as CASGTGPYNEQFF.

This rearrangement joins TRBV28 to TRBJ1-5; no clear D gene. V was clipped by 5 bases and J by 0 bases, with 20 bases between them. Germline CDR1 reads MDHEN; CDR2 reads SYDVKM. The CDR3 extends over 18 amino acids. CDR3 DNA sequence: TGTGCCAGCAGTCAAGGACGCCGGTTTGAAGATAGCAATCAGCCCCAGCATTTT. Residues: CASSQGRRFEDSNQPQHF.

This chain links TRBV6-5 with TRBJ1-1; D not resolved. The V end lost 0 bases, the J end lost 0 bases, and 8 bases lay between the germline ends. The CDR3 totals 15 residues. Germline loops: CDR1 MNHEY, CDR2 SVGAGI. For the CDR3, the DNA is TGTGCCAGCAGTTACTCGAGGACCATGAACACTGAAGCTTTCTTT. Encoded protein: CASSYSRTMNTEAFF.

This clonotype has more than one count but fewer than ten. V and J are TRBV5-6 and TRBJ2-7, with D perhaps TRBD2 (5 bases). This CDR3 has 14 amino acids. Germline lookup yields CDR1 SGHDT and CDR2 YYEEEE. Trimming took 4 bases from V and 2 from J, leaving 13 bases between them. The CDR3 nucleotides are TGTGCCAGCAGCCCCGGGCCGGGAACCTACGAGCAGTACTTC. As protein: CASSPGPGTYEQYF.

The chain is built from TRBV6-2 or TRBV6-3 and TRBJ2-1; D may be TRBD1 (5 bases). This CDR3 spans 16 amino acids. The V end lost 0 bases, the J end lost 7 bases, and 16 bases lay between the germline ends. Germline V gene data show CDR1 as MNHEY and CDR2 as SVGEGT. In DNA, the CDR3 is TGTGCCAGCAGTTACTCTCAGGGCCGACTTTATAATGAGCAGTTCTTC. It yields the protein CASSYSQGRLYNEQFF.

The gene calls are TRBV4-1 and TRBJ2-7; D is perhaps TRBD1 (5 bases). The germline V gene encodes CDR1 MGHRA and CDR2 YSYEKL. This CDR3 contains 14 residues. V shed 2 bases and J shed 0 bases, with 8 bases lying between them. The CDR3 here is CASSQIRDSYEQYF. The CDR3 nucleotides read TGCGCCAGCAGCCAAATCAGGGACTCCTACGAGCAGTACTTC.

The V and J genes are TRBV19 and TRBJ2-1; 7 nucleotides match TRBD1. This CDR3 comprises 19 residues. Losses at the gene ends were 4 bases for V and 3 bases for J; bases not matched to a gene: 18. Germline loops: CDR1 LNHDA, CDR2 SQIVND (reference sequence). The CDR3 reads CASSNYLPMTGFVYNEQFF. The DNA of the CDR3 is TGTGCCAGTAGTAATTACCTCCCGATGACAGGGTTTGTCTACAATGAGCAGTTCTTC. Together with reference TRBV19 and TRBJ2-1, the CDR3 gives the full variable domain: DGGITQSPKYLFRKEGQNVTLSCEQNLNHDAMYWYRQDPGQGLRLIYYSQIVNDFQKGDIAEGYSVSREKKESFPLTVTSAQKNPTAFYLCASSNYLPMTGFVYNEQFFGPGTRLTVL.

There are a few counts of this clonotype. J is TRBJ2-1 and V is TRBV15, with 10 bases fitting TRBD2. This CDR3 has 16 residues. Losses at the gene ends were 0 bases for V and 4 bases for J; bases not matched to a gene: 3. Germline CDR1 is LNHNV and CDR2 is YYDKDF (reference sequence). CDR3 sequence (DNA): TGTGCCACCAGCAGAGATGTTAGCGGGGGGTACAATGAGCAGTTCTTC. Its protein product is CATSRDVSGGYNEQFF.

This CDR3 reads CASSQGGWLNTGELFF. The CDR3, as DNA: TGCGCCAGCAGCCAAGGGGGTTGGCTTAACACCGGGGAGCTGTTTTTT. The chain joins TRBV4-1 to TRBJ2-2; D gene ambiguous. Trimming cost V 1 base and J 2 bases, with 11 bases left between them. Germline V gene sequence: CDR1 MGHRA, CDR2 YSYEKL. The CDR3 runs to 16 residues.

CDR3 loop: CASSLQGVRETQYF. The CDR3 region has the DNA TGTGCCAGCAGCTTACAGGGGGTGAGAGAGACCCAGTACTTC. V usage is TRBV11-2 and J usage is TRBJ2-5, with 7 nucleotides matching TRBD1. The junction had 4 bases not matched to a gene; V was cut back by 2 bases and J by 4 bases. The CDR3 is 14 residues long. Looked up from germline, CDR1 is SGHAT and CDR2 is FQNNGV.

This clonotype was recorded only once. The chain uses TRBV5-1 and TRBJ1-1, with 9 bases lining up with TRBD1. Trimming cost V 4 bases and J 7 bases; bases outside gene matches: 8. The CDR3 covers 14 residues. Germline lookup yields CDR1 SGHRS and CDR2 YFSETQ. The DNA for the CDR3 is TGCGCCAGCAGCGATACAGGGGGCGCGGGTGAAGCTTTCTTT. It translates to CASSDTGGAGEAFF.

J is TRBJ2-3 and V is TRBV5-1; TRBD2 matches at 14 bases. With 4 bases clipped from V and 4 bases from J, the junction kept 5 bases outside the gene matches. Germline loops: CDR1 SGHRS, CDR2 YFSETQ. CDR3 length: 16 amino acids. The CDR3 loop is CASSPGLAGEADTQYF. The CDR3 region has the DNA TGCGCCAGCAGCCCGGGACTAGCGGGAGAGGCAGATACGCAGTATTTT.

The chain is built from TRBV5-4 and TRBJ1-1; perhaps TRBD1 as D (6 bases). V lost 4 bases and J lost 2, with 15 bases in between. This CDR3 region has 15 residues. CDR1 is SGHNT and CDR2 is YYREEE in the germline V gene (reference sequence). In DNA form, the CDR3 reads TGTGCCAGCAGCCTACCTATCAGGGGCAACACTGAAGCTTTCTTT. Translated, it gives CASSLPIRGNTEAFF.

The chain links TRBV6-8 to TRBJ2-7; 10 bases map to TRBD2. In germline, CDR1 is MNHGY, CDR2 SAAAGT. This CDR3 contains 16 residues. The trim removed 0 bases at V and 4 bases at J, leaving 6 bases unmatched. CDR3 bases: TGTGCCAGCAGTTACTCAGCTAGCGGGAGTAAGTACGAGCAGTACTTC. Encoded protein: CASSYSASGSKYEQYF.

The CDR3 sequence is CASSSRDGGYWTEAFF. In DNA form, the CDR3 reads TGTGCCAGCAGTTCCCGGGACGGCGGATATTGGACTGAAGCTTTCTTT. This chain connects TRBV28 to TRBJ1-1, with D maybe TRBD1 (5 bases). Trimming left V 4 bases short and J 5 bases short, with 20 bases between. Germline V gene data show CDR1 as MDHEN and CDR2 as SYDVKM. The CDR3 has 16 amino acids.

The chain links TRBV29-1 to TRBJ2-5; 8 bases are shared with TRBD2. Germline V gene data show CDR1 as SQVTM and CDR2 as ANQGSEA. The CDR3 is 15 amino acids. The V segment lost 6 bases and the J segment 5 bases; nucleotides outside the gene matches: 14. This chain's CDR3 is CSVRIGGGPGETQYF. In DNA form, the CDR3 reads TGCAGCGTGAGGATAGGCGGGGGGCCAGGGGAGACCCAGTACTTC.

This chain links TRBV7-2 with TRBJ2-1, with 13 bases identical to TRBD2. The CDR3 has 18 residues. Germline V gene sequence: CDR1 SGHTA, CDR2 FQGNSA. The J segment lost 0 bases and the V segment lost 5 bases, leaving 7 bases of the junction unmatched. The CDR3 loop is CASSPGTSGISSYNEQFF. In nucleotides, the CDR3 is TGTGCCAGCAGCCCCGGGACTAGCGGGATTTCCTCCTACAATGAGCAGTTCTTC.

This chain joins TRBV3-1 and TRBJ2-7, with TRBD2 matching 9 bases. Germline V gene sequence: CDR1 LGHDT, CDR2 YNNKEL (reference sequence). The V gene end was trimmed by 0 bases and the J gene end by 4 bases; junction bases not matched to a gene: 4. The CDR3 has 15 amino acids. CDR3 DNA sequence: TGTGCCAGCAGCCAAGATACGACTAGCGGTTACGAGCAGTACTTC. It encodes CASSQDTTSGYEQYF.

This chain connects TRBV2 to TRBJ2-4; TRBD1 agrees at 7 bases. CDR1 and CDR2 from the germline V gene are SNHLY and FYNNEI. The ends lost 4 bases at V and 9 bases at J; junction bases unmatched: 9. The CDR3 is made up of 14 amino acids. CDR3: CASSAGTEFGIQYF. The DNA of the CDR3 is TGTGCCAGCAGTGCCGGGACAGAGTTTGGCATTCAGTACTTC.

The chain couples TRBV4-1 to TRBJ1-2, with 7 bases fitting TRBD1. This CDR3 has 18 residues. CDR1 is MGHRA and CDR2 is YSYEKL in the germline V gene. Trimming took 4 bases from V and 4 from J; bases not matched to a gene: 18. In DNA form, the CDR3 reads TGCGCCAGCAGCCCAATAATGCCAACAGGGGAGGAATTCTATGGCTACACCTTC. This codes for CASSPIMPTGEEFYGYTF.

This clonotype was counted a few times. The chain links TRBV6-5 to TRBJ1-6, with D perhaps matching TRBD1 (6 bases). Per germline, CDR1 MNHEY and CDR2 SVGAGI. The V end was cut by 2 bases, the J end by 9 bases, with 8 bases between. There are 13 residues in the CDR3. The CDR3 spells CASSYDRPSPLHF. In DNA form, the CDR3 reads TGTGCCAGCAGTTACGACAGGCCTTCACCCCTCCACTTT.

V gene TRBV9 combines with J gene TRBJ1-1; D unresolved. This CDR3 spans 15 amino acids. Germline-derived CDR1 and CDR2 are SGDLS and YYNGEE. V lost 0 bases and J lost 1, with 10 bases in between. The CDR3 protein is CASSVDSGPNTEAFF. CDR3 nucleotide sequence: TGTGCCAGCAGCGTAGATAGCGGACCGAACACTGAAGCTTTCTTT.